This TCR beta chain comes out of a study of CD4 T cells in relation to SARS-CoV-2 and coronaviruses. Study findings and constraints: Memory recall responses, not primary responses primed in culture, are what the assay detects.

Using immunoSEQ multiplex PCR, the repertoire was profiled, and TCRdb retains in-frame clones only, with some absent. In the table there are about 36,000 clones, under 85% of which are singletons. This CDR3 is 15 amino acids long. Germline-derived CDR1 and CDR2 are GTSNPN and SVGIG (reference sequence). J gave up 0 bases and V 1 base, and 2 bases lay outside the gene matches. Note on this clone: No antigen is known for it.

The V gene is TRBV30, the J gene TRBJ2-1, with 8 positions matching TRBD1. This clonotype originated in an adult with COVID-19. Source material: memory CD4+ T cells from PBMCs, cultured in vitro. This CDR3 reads CAWSAGGDSYNEQFF. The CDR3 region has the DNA TGTGCCTGGAGTGCAGGGGGCGACTCCTACAATGAGCAGTTCTTC.